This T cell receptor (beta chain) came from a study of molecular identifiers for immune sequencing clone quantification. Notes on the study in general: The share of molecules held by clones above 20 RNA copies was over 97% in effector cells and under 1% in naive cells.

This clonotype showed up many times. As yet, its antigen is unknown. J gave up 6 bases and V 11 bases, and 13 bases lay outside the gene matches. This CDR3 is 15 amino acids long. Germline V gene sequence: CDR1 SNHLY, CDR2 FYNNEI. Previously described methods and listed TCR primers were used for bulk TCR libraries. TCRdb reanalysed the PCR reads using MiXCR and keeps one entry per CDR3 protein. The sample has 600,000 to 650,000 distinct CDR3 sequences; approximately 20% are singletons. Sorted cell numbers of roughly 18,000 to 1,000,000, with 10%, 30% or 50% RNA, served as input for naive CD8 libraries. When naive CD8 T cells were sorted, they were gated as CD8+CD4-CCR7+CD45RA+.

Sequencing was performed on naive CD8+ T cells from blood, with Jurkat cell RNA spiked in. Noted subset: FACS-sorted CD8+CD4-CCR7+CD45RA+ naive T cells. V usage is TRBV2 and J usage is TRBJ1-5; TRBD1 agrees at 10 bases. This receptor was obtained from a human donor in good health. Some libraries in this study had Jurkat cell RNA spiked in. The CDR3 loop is CAASSGQGNVQPQHF. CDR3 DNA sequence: TGTGCCGCCAGTTCGGGACAGGGGAATGTTCAGCCCCAGCATTTT.